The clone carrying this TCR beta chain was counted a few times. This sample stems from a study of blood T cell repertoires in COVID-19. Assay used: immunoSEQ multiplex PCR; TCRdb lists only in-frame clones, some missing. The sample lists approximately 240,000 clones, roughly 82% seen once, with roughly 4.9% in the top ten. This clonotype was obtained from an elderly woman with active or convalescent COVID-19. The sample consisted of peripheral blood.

The CDR3 loop is CASSPFGTAFREQYF. In DNA, the CDR3 is TGTGCCAGCAGTCCATTCGGGACAGCTTTTAGGGAGCAGTACTTC. The rearrangement uses TRBV28 and TRBJ2-7, with TRBD1 matching 7 bases. Germline V gene lookup returns CDR1 MDHEN and CDR2 SYDVKM. J gave up 7 bases and V 5 bases, and 14 bases lay outside the gene matches. The length of the CDR3 is 15 residues.